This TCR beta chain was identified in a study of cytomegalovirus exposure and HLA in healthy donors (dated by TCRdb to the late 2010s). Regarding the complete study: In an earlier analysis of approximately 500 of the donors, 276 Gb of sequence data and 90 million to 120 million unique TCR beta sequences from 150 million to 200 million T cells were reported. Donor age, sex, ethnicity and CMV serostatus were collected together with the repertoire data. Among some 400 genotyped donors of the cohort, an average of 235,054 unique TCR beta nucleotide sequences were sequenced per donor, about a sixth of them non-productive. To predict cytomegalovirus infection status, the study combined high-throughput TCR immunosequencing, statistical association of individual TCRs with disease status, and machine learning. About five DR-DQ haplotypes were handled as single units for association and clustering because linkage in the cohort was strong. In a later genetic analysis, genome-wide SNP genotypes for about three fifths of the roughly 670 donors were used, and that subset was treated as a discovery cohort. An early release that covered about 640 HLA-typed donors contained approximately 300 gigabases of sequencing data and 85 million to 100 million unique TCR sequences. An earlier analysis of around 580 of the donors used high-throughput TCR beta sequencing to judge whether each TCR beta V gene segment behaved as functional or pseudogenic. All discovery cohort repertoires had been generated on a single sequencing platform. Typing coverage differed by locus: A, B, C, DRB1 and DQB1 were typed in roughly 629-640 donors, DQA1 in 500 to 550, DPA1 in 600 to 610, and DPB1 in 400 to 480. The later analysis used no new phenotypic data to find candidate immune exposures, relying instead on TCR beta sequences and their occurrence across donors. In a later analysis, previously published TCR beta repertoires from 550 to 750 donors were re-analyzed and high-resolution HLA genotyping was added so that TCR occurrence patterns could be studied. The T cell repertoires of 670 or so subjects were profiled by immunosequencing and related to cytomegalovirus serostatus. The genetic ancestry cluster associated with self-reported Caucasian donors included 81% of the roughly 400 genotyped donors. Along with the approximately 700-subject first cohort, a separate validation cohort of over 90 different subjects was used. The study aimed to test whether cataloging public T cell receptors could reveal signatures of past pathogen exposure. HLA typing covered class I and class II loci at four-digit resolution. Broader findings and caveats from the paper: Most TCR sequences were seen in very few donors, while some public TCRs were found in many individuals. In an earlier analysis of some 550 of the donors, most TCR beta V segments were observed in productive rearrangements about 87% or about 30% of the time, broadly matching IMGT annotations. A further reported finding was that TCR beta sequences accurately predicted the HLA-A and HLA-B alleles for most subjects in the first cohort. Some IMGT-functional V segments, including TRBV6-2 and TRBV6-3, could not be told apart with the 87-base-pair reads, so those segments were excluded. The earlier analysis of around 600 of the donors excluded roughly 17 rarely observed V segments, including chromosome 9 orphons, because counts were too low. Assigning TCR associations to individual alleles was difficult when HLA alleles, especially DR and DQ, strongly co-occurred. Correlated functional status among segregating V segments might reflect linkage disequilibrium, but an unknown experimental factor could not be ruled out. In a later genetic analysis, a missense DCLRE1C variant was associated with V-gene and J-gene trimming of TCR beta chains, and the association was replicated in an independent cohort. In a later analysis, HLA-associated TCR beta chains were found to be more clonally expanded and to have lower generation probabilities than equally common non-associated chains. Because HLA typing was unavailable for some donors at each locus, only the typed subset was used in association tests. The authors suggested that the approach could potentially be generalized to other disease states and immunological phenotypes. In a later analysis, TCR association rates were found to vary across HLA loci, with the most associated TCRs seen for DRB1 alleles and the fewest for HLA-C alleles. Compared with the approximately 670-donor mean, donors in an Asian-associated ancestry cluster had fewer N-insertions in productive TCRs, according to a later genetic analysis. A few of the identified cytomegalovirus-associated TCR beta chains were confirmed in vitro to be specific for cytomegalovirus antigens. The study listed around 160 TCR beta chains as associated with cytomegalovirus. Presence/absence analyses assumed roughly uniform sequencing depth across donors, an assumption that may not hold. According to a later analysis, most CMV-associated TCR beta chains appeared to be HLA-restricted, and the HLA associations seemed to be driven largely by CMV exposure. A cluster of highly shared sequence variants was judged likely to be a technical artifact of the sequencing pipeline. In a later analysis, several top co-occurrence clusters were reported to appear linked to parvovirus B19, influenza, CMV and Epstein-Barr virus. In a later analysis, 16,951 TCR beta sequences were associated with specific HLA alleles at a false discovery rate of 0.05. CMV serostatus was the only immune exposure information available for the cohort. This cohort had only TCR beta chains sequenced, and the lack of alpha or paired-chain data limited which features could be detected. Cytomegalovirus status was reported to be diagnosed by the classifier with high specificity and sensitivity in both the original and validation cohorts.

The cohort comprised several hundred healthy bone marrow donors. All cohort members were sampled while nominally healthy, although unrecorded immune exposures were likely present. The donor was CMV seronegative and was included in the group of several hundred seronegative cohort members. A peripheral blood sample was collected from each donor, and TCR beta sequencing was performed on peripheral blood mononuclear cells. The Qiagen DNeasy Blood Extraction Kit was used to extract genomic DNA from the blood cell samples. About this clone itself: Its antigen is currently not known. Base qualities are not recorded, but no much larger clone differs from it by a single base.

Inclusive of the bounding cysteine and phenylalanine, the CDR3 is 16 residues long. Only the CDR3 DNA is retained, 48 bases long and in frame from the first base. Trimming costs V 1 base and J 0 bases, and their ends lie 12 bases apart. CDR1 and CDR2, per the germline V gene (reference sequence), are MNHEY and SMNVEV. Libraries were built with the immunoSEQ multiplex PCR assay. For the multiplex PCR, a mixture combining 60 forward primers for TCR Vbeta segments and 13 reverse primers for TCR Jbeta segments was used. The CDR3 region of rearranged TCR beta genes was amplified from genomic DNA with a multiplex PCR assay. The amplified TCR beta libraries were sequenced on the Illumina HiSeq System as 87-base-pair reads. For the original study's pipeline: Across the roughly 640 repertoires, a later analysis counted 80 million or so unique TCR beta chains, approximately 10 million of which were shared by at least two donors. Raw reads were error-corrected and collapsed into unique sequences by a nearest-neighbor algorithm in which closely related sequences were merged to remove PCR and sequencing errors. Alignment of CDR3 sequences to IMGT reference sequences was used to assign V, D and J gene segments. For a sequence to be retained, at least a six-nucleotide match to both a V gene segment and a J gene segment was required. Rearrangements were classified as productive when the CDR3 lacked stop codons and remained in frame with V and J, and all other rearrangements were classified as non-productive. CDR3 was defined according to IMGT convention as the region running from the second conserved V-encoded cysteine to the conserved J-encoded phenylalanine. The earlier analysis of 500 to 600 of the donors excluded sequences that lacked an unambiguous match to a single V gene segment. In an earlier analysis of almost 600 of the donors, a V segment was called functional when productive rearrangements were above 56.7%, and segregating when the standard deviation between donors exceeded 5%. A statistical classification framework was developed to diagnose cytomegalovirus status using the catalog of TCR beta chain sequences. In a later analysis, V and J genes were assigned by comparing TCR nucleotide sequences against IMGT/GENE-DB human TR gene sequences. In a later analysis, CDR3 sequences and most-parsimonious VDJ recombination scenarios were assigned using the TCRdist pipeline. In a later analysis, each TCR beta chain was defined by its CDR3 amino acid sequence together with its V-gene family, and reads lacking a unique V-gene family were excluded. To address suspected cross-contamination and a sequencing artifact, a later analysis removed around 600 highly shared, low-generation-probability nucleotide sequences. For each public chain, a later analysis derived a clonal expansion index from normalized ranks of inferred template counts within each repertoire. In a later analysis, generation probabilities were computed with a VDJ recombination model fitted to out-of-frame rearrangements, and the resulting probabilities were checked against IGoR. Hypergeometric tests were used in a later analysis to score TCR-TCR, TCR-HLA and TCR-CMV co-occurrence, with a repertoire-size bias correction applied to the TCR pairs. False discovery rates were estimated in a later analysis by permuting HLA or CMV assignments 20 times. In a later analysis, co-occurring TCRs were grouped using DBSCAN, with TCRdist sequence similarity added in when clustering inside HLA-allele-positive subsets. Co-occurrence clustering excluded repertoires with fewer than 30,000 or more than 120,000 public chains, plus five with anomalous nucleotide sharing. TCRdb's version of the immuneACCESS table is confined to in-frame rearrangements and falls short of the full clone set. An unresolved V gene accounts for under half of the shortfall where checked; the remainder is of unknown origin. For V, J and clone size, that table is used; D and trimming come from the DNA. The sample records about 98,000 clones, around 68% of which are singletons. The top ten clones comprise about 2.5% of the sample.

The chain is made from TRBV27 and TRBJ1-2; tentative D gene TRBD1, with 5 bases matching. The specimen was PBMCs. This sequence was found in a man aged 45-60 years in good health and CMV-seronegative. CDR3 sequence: CASSLYFGASNYGYTF. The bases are TGTGCCAGCAGTTTATATTTTGGGGCTTCTAACTATGGCTACACCTTC.